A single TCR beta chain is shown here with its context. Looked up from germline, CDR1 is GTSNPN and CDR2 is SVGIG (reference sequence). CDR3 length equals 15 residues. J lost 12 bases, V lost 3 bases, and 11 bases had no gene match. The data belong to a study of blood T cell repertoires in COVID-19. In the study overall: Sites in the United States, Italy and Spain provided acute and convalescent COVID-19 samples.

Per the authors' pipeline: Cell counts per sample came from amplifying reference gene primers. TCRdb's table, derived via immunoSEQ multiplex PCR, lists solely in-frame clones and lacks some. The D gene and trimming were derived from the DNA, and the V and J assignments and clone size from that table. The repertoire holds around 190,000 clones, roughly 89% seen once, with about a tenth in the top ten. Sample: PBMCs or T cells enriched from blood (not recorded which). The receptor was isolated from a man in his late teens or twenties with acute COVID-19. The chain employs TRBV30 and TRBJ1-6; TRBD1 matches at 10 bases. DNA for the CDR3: TGTGCCTGGAGCGAAAAGGGGACAGGGGTGAAACCCCTCCACTTT. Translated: CAWSEKGTGVKPLHF. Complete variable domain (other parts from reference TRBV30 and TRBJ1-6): SQTIHQWPATLVQPVGSPLSLECTVEGTSNPNLYWYRQAAGRGLQLLFYSVGIGQISSEVPQNLSASRPQDRQFILSSKKLLLSDSGFYLCAWSEKGTGVKPLHFGNGTRLTVT.